These T cell receptor beta chains were read from a single sample in a study of identical twins. A single record per CDR3 protein comes from TCRdb applying MiXCR to the 5' RACE reads. This table has about 530,000 distinct CDR3 sequences, 15% appearing once. Another study also made use of these data, one on yellow fever vaccine responses in identical twins.

Specimen: CD4+ T cells sorted from blood. The receptors originated from a woman aged 18-29 years in good health. Each CDR3 is given with its conserved first and last residue. Part of the rows lack a size; the others show once, few, many or a class for expanded clones.

>TRBV7-9|-
CASSLSGTGGDGYTF
>TRBV28|many
CASSLNGNTIYF
>TRBV5-1|few
CASSFDGLAGQDRQFF
>TRBV20-1|-
CSAHSGGGGEQFF
>TRBV27|-
CASSLFGQGLSYEQYF
>TRBV6-6|-
CATRDGNTIYF
>TRBV29-1|-
CSGATGAAYEQYF
>TRBV6-2/TRBV6-3|-
CASSLQGYPEAFF
>TRBV29-1|few
CSVVAGVRQETQYF
>TRBV19|-
CASSTTGGAGELFF
>TRBV27|-
CASKTRANTDTQYF
>TRBV27|-
CASSFRGGIGVF
>TRBV12-3/TRBV12-4|many
CASSPQGAQSNQPQHF
>TRBV2|-
CASSVQTSGGLHTQYF
>TRBV28|many
CASRETAGSEAFF
>TRBV29-1|once
CSVADRANQPQHF
>TRBV18|-
CASSPLVTASPYEQYF
>TRBV7-6|many
CASSLGIRATSGGSDTQYF
>TRBV5-1|many
CASSSWTGNTEAFF
>TRBV20-1|few
CSARDEGRYQETQYF
>TRBV28|-
CASSEPGGSEQFF
>TRBV13|few
CASSSLPGGTSYEQYF
>TRBV2|-
CASSGGYNQPQHF
>TRBV10-3|few
CAISEPGRYTGELFF
>TRBV5-1|-
CASSLDPSNAYEQYF
>TRBV12-3/TRBV12-4|-
CASSLVQGVIDFF